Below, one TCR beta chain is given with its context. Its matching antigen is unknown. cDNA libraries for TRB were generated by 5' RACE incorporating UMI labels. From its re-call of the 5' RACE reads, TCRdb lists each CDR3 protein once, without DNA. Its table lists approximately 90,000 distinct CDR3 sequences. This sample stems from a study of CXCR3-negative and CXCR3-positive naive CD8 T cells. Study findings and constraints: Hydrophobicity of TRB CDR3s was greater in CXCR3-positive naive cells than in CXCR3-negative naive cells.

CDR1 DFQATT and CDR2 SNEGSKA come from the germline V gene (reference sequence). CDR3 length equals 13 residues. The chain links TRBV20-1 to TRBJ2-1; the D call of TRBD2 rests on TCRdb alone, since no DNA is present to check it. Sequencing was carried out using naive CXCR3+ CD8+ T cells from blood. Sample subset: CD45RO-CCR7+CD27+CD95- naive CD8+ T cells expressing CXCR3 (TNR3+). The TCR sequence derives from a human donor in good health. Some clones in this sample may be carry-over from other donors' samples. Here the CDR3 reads CSAREGPGKAPFF.